Sequencing of this T cell receptor beta chain was carried out in a study of blood T cell repertoires in COVID-19. Study background: Whether acute or convalescent, the COVID-19 samples came from the United States, Italy and Spain.

This CDR3 contains 15 residues. Germline V gene data show CDR1 as MNHEY and CDR2 as SVGAGI. V was pared by 0 bases and J by 0 bases, with 6 bases between. The protocol was immunoSEQ multiplex PCR, while the TCRdb copy is restricted to in-frame clones and leaves out a portion. The data contain 85,000 to 100,000 clones, roughly four fifths of them singletons. The chain links TRBV6-5 to TRBJ1-5; D gene uncertain. The source of this sequence is a human donor in a cohort sampled during active COVID-19. The sample taken for sequencing was peripheral blood. CDR3 DNA: TGTGCCAGCAGTTACTCGTTAAATAGCAATCAGCCCCAGCATTTT. It encodes CASSYSLNSNQPQHF.